These 21 T cell receptor beta chains came from one sample sequenced in a study of T cells expressing NK-cell markers. From its re-call of the 5' RACE reads, TCRdb lists each CDR3 protein once, without DNA. The specimen's table records 440,000 or so distinct CDR3 sequences. Sequenced sample: blood T cells: a sorted CD56 or NKG2C T cell subset, CD4+ or CD8+ T cells, or bulk PBMC T cells (not recorded which). These receptors all come from a woman between 18 and 69 years old in good health.

The chain carries TRBV10-3 and TRBJ2-1; the D call from TCRdb, TRBD2, cannot be confirmed without DNA. The CDR3 extends over 17 amino acids. Germline values: CDR1 ENHRY, CDR2 SYGVKD. CDR3 protein: CAIRGGTSGSKINEQFF.

The rearrangement joins TRBV6-2 or TRBV6-3 to TRBJ2-1; TCRdb's D call of TRBD2 is untestable without DNA. CDR1 MNHEY and CDR2 SVGEGT come from the germline V gene. CDR3 length: 17 residues. The CDR3: CASSSLTGTSGNNEQFF.

V gene TRBV5-4 combines with J gene TRBJ1-1. This CDR3 comprises 13 residues. CDR1 SGHNT and CDR2 YYREEE come from the germline V gene (reference sequence). This CDR3 is CASRTIMNTEAFF.

The chain has TRBV6-5 and TRBJ2-1; TCRdb lists TRBD1, though no DNA is available to test this call. The CDR3 spans 13 residues. Germline loops: CDR1 MNHEY, CDR2 SVGAGI. The CDR3 sequence: CASSYDRGAEQFF.

V usage is TRBV4-2 and J usage is TRBJ2-7. Germline V gene sequence: CDR1 LGHNA, CDR2 YNFKEQ. The CDR3 spans 13 residues. CDR3 protein: CASSQSEGYEQYF.

This CDR3 reads CASSSYIRAGGKQETQYF. The J gene is TRBJ2-5, the V gene TRBV5-6; there is no DNA to check the TCRdb D call of TRBD2. CDR1 is SGHDT and CDR2 is YYEEEE in the germline V gene. CDR3 length: 18 residues.

The CDR3 region is CSATTPLAGPSYEQYF. This sequence joins TRBV20-1 and TRBJ2-7; as DNA is missing, the TRBD2 call by TCRdb cannot be tested. Germline assignment: CDR1 DFQATT and CDR2 SNEGSKA (reference sequence). The CDR3 consists of 16 residues.

The rearrangement uses TRBV20-1 and TRBJ2-1. The CDR3 is 13 amino acids. CDR1 and CDR2 from the germline V gene are DFQATT and SNEGSKA (reference sequence). This CDR3 reads CSARGDTYNEQFF.

The chain recombines TRBV5-6 with TRBJ2-5. This CDR3 has 13 amino acids. Germline lookup yields CDR1 SGHDT and CDR2 YYEEEE. CDR3 sequence: CAPARGVQETQYF.

V usage is TRBV18 and J usage is TRBJ1-1. The CDR3 loop spans 13 amino acids. Germline V lookup: CDR1 KGHSH, CDR2 LQKENI. CDR3 protein: CASSLVREVEAFF.

The V gene is TRBV29-1, the J gene TRBJ2-5; the D call of TRBD2 rests on TCRdb alone, since no DNA is present to check it. The CDR3 covers 15 residues. Germline CDR1 is SQVTM and CDR2 is ANQGSEA. CDR3: CSVEDRDEIEETQYF.

V is TRBV6-5 and J is TRBJ2-2; the TCRdb D gene call, TRBD1, has no DNA to confirm it. This CDR3 has 16 amino acids. Germline V gene lookup returns CDR1 MNHEY and CDR2 SVGAGI. The CDR3 loop is CASSYGRVRNTGELFF.

V gene TRBV5-1 combines with J gene TRBJ2-5. Looked up from germline, CDR1 is SGHRS and CDR2 is YFSETQ. The CDR3 consists of 13 residues. The CDR3 protein is CASSFRTDETQYF. Variable domain in full (rest from reference TRBV5-1 and TRBJ2-5): KAGVTQTPRYLIKTRGQQVTLSCSPISGHRSVSWYQQTPGQGLQFLFEYFSETQRNKGNFPGRFSGRQFSNSRSEMNVSTLELGDSALYLCASSFRTDETQYFGPGTRLLVL.

The chain combines TRBV4-2 with TRBJ2-2; the D gene TCRdb calls, TRBD2, cannot be checked with no DNA. The germline CDR1 and CDR2 sequences are LGHNA and YNFKEQ. The CDR3 runs to 16 residues. CDR3 residues: CASSQEEGSRTGELFF.

The chain has TRBV11-2 and TRBJ2-7; as DNA is missing, the TRBD1 call by TCRdb cannot be tested. Per the germline V gene, CDR1 is SGHAT and CDR2 is FQNNGV. The CDR3 loop spans 15 amino acids. This chain's CDR3 is CASSLEVGPLYEQYF.

The rearrangement joins TRBV6-2 or TRBV6-3 to TRBJ2-5; as DNA is missing, the TRBD2 call by TCRdb cannot be tested. Germline CDR1 reads MNHEY; CDR2 reads SVGEGT. This CDR3 is built from 17 residues. CDR3 protein: CASSLDLTSGDQETQYF.

The chain uses TRBV27 and TRBJ1-2; TCRdb's D gene call, TRBD1, goes unchecked for lack of DNA. CDR3 size: 16 residues. CDR1 and CDR2 from the germline V gene are MNHEY and SMNVEV (reference sequence). CDR3 region: CASSLLVGSGTYGYTF.

This chain uses TRBV9 with TRBJ2-1; the TCRdb D gene call, TRBD2, has no DNA to confirm it. This CDR3 comprises 15 residues. Per the germline V gene, CDR1 is SGDLS and CDR2 is YYNGEE. The CDR3: CASSVGASPRNEQFF.

V is TRBV20-1 and J is TRBJ2-1; TCRdb returns TRBD2, unconfirmable since there is no DNA. Looked up from germline, CDR1 is DFQATT and CDR2 is SNEGSKA (reference sequence). The CDR3 covers 16 residues. CDR3 in amino acids: CSARDQSAGTYNEQFF.

The CDR3 region is CASSQYTDSPLHF. The chain recombines TRBV3-1 with TRBJ1-6. Germline lookup yields CDR1 LGHDT and CDR2 YNNKEL (reference sequence). The CDR3 loop spans 13 amino acids.

V and J are TRBV4-3 and TRBJ2-4; TCRdb names TRBD1, which stays unverified in the absence of DNA. The CDR3 consists of 15 residues. Germline V gene data show CDR1 as LGHNA and CDR2 as YSLEER. Here the CDR3 reads CASSQDATEKNIQYF.